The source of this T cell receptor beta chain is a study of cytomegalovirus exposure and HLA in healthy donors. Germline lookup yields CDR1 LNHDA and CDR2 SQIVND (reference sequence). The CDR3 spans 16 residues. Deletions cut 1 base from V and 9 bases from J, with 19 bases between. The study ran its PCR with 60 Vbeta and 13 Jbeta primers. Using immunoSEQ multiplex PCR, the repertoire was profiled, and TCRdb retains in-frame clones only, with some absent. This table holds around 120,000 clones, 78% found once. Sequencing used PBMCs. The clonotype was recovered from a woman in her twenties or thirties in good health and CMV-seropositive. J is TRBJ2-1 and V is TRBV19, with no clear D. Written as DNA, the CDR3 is TGTGCCAGTAGTATAGCGGTACCCAATTACCACAGTGAGCAGTTCTTC. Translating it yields CASSIAVPNYHSEQFF. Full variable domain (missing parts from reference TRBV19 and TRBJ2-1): DGGITQSPKYLFRKEGQNVTLSCEQNLNHDAMYWYRQDPGQGLRLIYYSQIVNDFQKGDIAEGYSVSREKKESFPLTVTSAQKNPTAFYLCASSIAVPNYHSEQFFGPGTRLTVL.